This T cell receptor beta chain was sequenced during a study of human thymus T cells. Study-wide results and limits: Unrelated individuals were reported by related research to share highly overlapping thymic repertoires.

Thymus tissue was removed during corrective cardiac surgery. Those donating were healthy Finnish infants in corrective surgery for congenital heart defects. This clone was seen once. Its antigen is not known. Clones were sequenced by immunoSEQ multiplex PCR, and TCRdb holds only the in-frame ones, with some missing. Seen here are 65,000 to 90,000 clones, approximately 95% observed once, and the top ten hold 0.03% to 0.035%. The V gene lost 3 bases and the J gene lost 1 base, with 18 bases spanning the gap. Germline CDR1 reads LGHNA; CDR2 reads YNFKEQ. This CDR3 spans 17 amino acids. The TCR sequence derives from a girl in the first two years of life with a congenital heart defect but otherwise immunologically healthy. Sequencing was carried out using thymus tissue. This chain connects TRBV4-2 to TRBJ2-5; D is uncertain. In nucleotides, the CDR3 is TGTGCCAGCAGCCAGGCGCGGATGGGCCGAGGCCAAGAGACCCAGTACTTC. Protein: CASSQARMGRGQETQYF.